This TCR beta chain was captured in a study of OX40 agonist ivuxolimab in advanced cancers. Across the whole study: It was permissible to have had prior anti-PD-1, anti-PD-L1 or anti-CTLA-4 therapy, and approximately 40% had some. Study conclusions and caveats: Clonal expansion by week 6 occurred in CD4+ and CD8+ blood T cells (at 0.1 to 3.0 mg/kg). The expanded peripheral T cells' antigen specificity was not determined.

With 6 bases removed from V and 3 bases from J, the gap between germline ends came to 15 bases. Germline V lookup: CDR1 MNHEY, CDR2 SVGAGI. The CDR3 is made up of 14 amino acids. Some clones are missing from TCRdb's copy, which holds only in-frame ones; the method was immunoSEQ multiplex PCR. This table has about 20,000 clones, around nine tenths appearing once. With regard to this clone: Its target is unknown.

The rearrangement uses TRBV6-5 and TRBJ2-7; weak D call: TRBD2 (6 bases). The material was CD4+ or CD8+ T cells sorted from blood, obtained in a trial of the OX40 agonist ivuxolimab. The sequence came from an adult with an advanced solid tumor such as melanoma, head and neck, liver or kidney cancer. CDR3 sequence (DNA): TGTGCCAGCAGCCGGGACTCAGAGCTCTACGAGCAGTACTTC. Amino acid sequence: CASSRDSELYEQYF.